The table lists the clone carrying this T cell receptor beta chain with a few counts. Its cognate antigen is unknown. Relative to the germline gene, one junction end is altered; a read error may explain this. These data belong to a study of metastatic and nonmetastatic thyroid tumors. Overall study context: Across blood and tumor or nodule tissue, repertoires from malignant and benign thyroid patients were compared with one another. Overall study results and limits: It was reportedly found that TCR beta diversity was significantly higher in malignant thyroid tumors than in benign nodules, a difference seen in both blood and tumor samples.

Authors' data handling: Building a distant-metastasis classifier for papillary thyroid cancer drew on CDR3 differences across clinicopathological groups. TCRdb recomputed clones from the PCR reads via MiXCR. These V and J calls rely on TCRdb rather than the paper's analysis. Of about 69,000 clones listed, 13% to 15% were seen once; the top ten hold approximately 7%. Treatment of any kind had been given to no patient before thyroid surgery. The TCR originated in a male donor with papillary thyroid cancer or a benign thyroid nodule (not recorded which). Some clones in this sample may be carry-over from other donors' samples. The sequencing sample was made of blood.

This CDR3 is CASSPTVGYCYTF. The CDR3 nucleotides are TGTGCCAGTAGTCCCACGGTTGGCTATTGCTACACCTTC. The chain is built from TRBV19 and TRBJ1-2, with no clear D. CDR3 size: 13 residues. CDR1 is LNHDA, CDR2 SQIVND, per germline (reference sequence).